Listed here are 22 T cell receptor beta chains from one sample, sequenced in a study of CD8 T cells in Susac syndrome. Random-hexamer reverse transcription was applied to about 0.5 to 1 ug RNA. In TCRdb, the immunoSEQ multiplex PCR reads were re-called with MiXCR into one record per CDR3 protein. The sample includes about 140,000 distinct CDR3 sequences, about 95% of them seen just once. The sample consisted of CD4+ T cells from PBMCs. These receptor sequences come from a human donor with multiple sclerosis.

The V gene is TRBV10-3, the J gene TRBJ2-1; 11 bases map to TRBD2. The J segment lost 5 bases and the V segment lost 0 bases, leaving 3 bases of the junction unmatched. The CDR3 extends over 16 amino acids. Germline CDR1 is ENHRY and CDR2 is SYGVKD. The CDR3 DNA follows: TGTGCCATCAGTGAGTCTAGCGGGAGGGCCGACAATGAGCAGTTCTTC. This encodes CAISESSGRADNEQFF.

This clonotype was recorded once. This chain joins TRBV3-1 and TRBJ2-3; D remains unclear. V was trimmed by 4 bases and J by 1 base, leaving 6 bases between them. The CDR3 is 13 residues long. Germline CDR1 reads LGHDT; CDR2 reads YNNKEL (reference sequence). The CDR3 region has the DNA TGTGCCAGCAGCCGCCTAGGCACAGATACGCAGTATTTT. Translating it yields CASSRLGTDTQYF.

This chain uses TRBV5-4 with TRBJ2-7; 10 bases are shared with TRBD2. CDR1 is SGHNT, CDR2 YYREEE, per germline (reference sequence). The CDR3 covers 14 residues. After removal of 4 bases from V and 5 bases from J, the junction contained 6 bases not matched to a gene. The CDR3: CASSRVGLANEQYF. CDR3 DNA sequence: TGTGCCAGCAGCCGGGTGGGACTAGCGAACGAGCAGTACTTC.

The chain carries TRBV29-1 and TRBJ2-5; D ambiguous. The V gene's germline CDR1 is SQVTM and CDR2 ANQGSEA. The V gene lost 4 bases and the J gene lost 0 bases, with 9 bases spanning the gap. The CDR3 totals 13 residues. The CDR3 spells CSVVGRYQETQYF. CDR3 bases: TGCAGCGTTGTGGGCAGGTACCAAGAGACCCAGTACTTC.

The CDR3 region has the DNA TGTGCCAGCAGCCCAACAGGGACAGACCTCACTGAAGCTTTCTTT. Protein: CASSPTGTDLTEAFF. The chain employs TRBV7-3 and TRBJ1-1; 7 nucleotides match TRBD1. This CDR3 spans 15 amino acids. The germline CDR1 and CDR2 sequences are SGHTA and FQGTGA. The ends lost 5 bases at V and 4 bases at J; junction bases unmatched: 10.

The chain joins TRBV29-1 to TRBJ2-1; the D gene is possibly TRBD2 (5 bases). Per the germline V gene, CDR1 is SQVTM and CDR2 is ANQGSEA. Trimming stripped 5 bases from V and 5 bases from J, with 16 bases between. The CDR3 has 14 residues. Here the CDR3 DNA reads TGCAGCGTTACGAGGGTCTCTAGTAACAATGAGCAGTTCTTC. This encodes CSVTRVSSNNEQFF.

V usage is TRBV7-2 and J usage is TRBJ2-3; the D gene is possibly TRBD2 (6 bases). V gave up 2 bases and J gave up 0 bases, with 9 bases separating them. Per the germline V gene, CDR1 is SGHTA and CDR2 is FQGNSA. CDR3 length equals 15 residues. CDR3 sequence: CASSLTLASTDTQYF. The CDR3 nucleotides read TGTGCCAGCAGCTTAACTCTAGCGAGCACAGATACGCAGTATTTT.

The table lists this clonotype with a count of one. The V call is TRBV14, the J call TRBJ2-7; D not resolved. The CDR3 runs 15 residues. The V gene's germline CDR1 is SGHDN and CDR2 FVKESK. V was pared by 1 base and J by 1 base, with 11 bases between. CDR3 amino acids: CASSQVGRGSYEQYF. CDR3 DNA sequence: TGTGCCAGCAGCCAAGTCGGACGAGGTTCCTACGAGCAGTACTTC.

V gene TRBV13 combines with J gene TRBJ2-1; D ambiguous. This CDR3 has 14 residues. The germline V gene encodes CDR1 PRHDT and CDR2 FYEKMQ (reference sequence). V shed 5 bases and J shed 7 bases, with 15 bases lying between them. The CDR3 nucleotides read TGTGCCAGCAGCCTCACCTTACGGAGAAATGAGCAGTTCTTC. Translating gives CASSLTLRRNEQFF. Together with reference TRBV13 and TRBJ2-1, the CDR3 gives the full variable domain: AAGVIQSPRHLIKEKRETATLKCYPIPRHDTVYWYQQGPGQDPQFLISFYEKMQSDKGSIPDRFSAQQFSDYHSELNMSSLELGDSALYFCASSLTLRRNEQFFGPGTRLTVL.

The rearrangement links TRBV9 to TRBJ2-1, with a tentative D call TRBD2 (6 bases). The CDR3 consists of 16 residues. V lost 0 bases and J 13 bases, leaving 23 bases between the germline ends. Germline V gene lookup returns CDR1 SGDLS and CDR2 YYNGEE. CDR3 region: CASSVATAPRGTEQFF. The CDR3 DNA is TGTGCCAGCAGCGTAGCGACGGCCCCACGGGGGACCGAACAGTTCTTC.

The chain is built from TRBV5-6 and TRBJ2-3; 8 bases fit TRBD2. Unmatched junction bases numbered 4, after V lost 1 base and J lost 3 bases. Per germline, CDR1 SGHDT and CDR2 YYEEEE. The CDR3 length is 15 residues. CDR3 protein: CASSLLAGGTDTQYF. In DNA, the CDR3 is TGTGCCAGCAGCTTGCTAGCGGGTGGGACAGATACGCAGTATTTT.

This chain uses TRBV29-1 with TRBJ2-3; 9 bases are a match to TRBD1. CDR1 and CDR2 (germline): SQVTM, ANQGSEA. The CDR3 loop spans 13 amino acids. V trimming: 6 bases; J trimming: 4 bases; junction bases outside the gene matches: 5. CDR3 coding DNA: TGCAGCGTAGAGGGGGACAGGGCAGATACGCAGTATTTT. This sequence encodes CSVEGDRADTQYF.

V usage is TRBV28 and J usage is TRBJ2-7; TRBD2 matches at 8 bases. Trimming cost V 5 bases and J 2 bases; bases outside gene matches: 8. CDR3 length equals 15 residues. CDR1 is MDHEN and CDR2 is SYDVKM in the germline V gene. The CDR3 DNA is TGTGCCAGCAGTCCAGTAGCGGGGCCTACCTACGAGCAGTACTTC. It encodes CASSPVAGPTYEQYF.

This clonotype was counted once. This chain uses TRBV3-1 with TRBJ2-1; 10 bases line up with TRBD1. CDR3 size: 16 residues. The V gene end was trimmed by 4 bases and the J gene end by 5 bases; junction bases not matched to a gene: 8. Germline-derived CDR1 and CDR2 are LGHDT and YNNKEL (reference sequence). In DNA form, the CDR3 reads TGTGCCAGCAGCCCCTCGCTGGGGACAGGGGACAATGAGCAGTTCTTC. This sequence encodes CASSPSLGTGDNEQFF.

This rearrangement joins TRBV12-3 or TRBV12-4 to TRBJ1-1, with 7 bases lining up with TRBD1. CDR3 length: 15 amino acids. Trimming removed 1 base from V and 4 bases from J; junction bases left unmatched: 6. CDR3 sequence (DNA): TGTGCCAGCAGTTTAGGAGGGGGCTCCGGCACTGAAGCTTTCTTT. This encodes CASSLGGGSGTEAFF.

The chain recombines TRBV20-1 with TRBJ2-7; 7 bases match TRBD2. Germline CDR1 is DFQATT and CDR2 is SNEGSKA (reference sequence). Trimming cost V 6 bases and J 7 bases; bases outside gene matches: 3. This CDR3 is built from 10 residues. In DNA, the CDR3 is TGCAGTGCCGAGCGGGAAGAGCAGTACTTC. This sequence encodes CSAEREEQYF.

The chain couples TRBV2 to TRBJ2-1; either TRBD1 or TRBD2 may supply D (5 bases each). The CDR3 spans 14 residues. V was cut by 7 bases and J by 2 bases, with 12 bases left in between. Germline V CDR1 and CDR2: SNHLY, FYNNEI. DNA of the CDR3: TGTGCCAGCAAGAGGGCGGACACCTACAATGAGCAGTTCTTC. Its protein is CASKRADTYNEQFF.

This clonotype was seen just once. V usage is TRBV3-1 and J usage is TRBJ2-3, with 9 bases matching TRBD2. Per the germline V gene, CDR1 is LGHDT and CDR2 is YNNKEL (reference sequence). With 3 bases clipped from V and 0 bases from J, the junction kept 7 bases outside the gene matches. The CDR3 totals 17 residues. This chain's CDR3 is CASSHFRLAGSTDTQYF. CDR3 sequence (DNA): TGTGCCAGCAGCCATTTCCGTCTAGCGGGAAGCACAGATACGCAGTATTTT.

The genes are TRBV20-1 and TRBJ1-4; TRBD1 agrees at 8 bases. The length of the CDR3 is 13 residues. CDR1 is DFQATT and CDR2 is SNEGSKA in the germline V gene (reference sequence). With V trimmed by 6 bases and J by 8 bases, 8 bases remained unmatched. The CDR3 sequence is CSAWTGFGEKLFF. The CDR3 DNA reads TGCAGTGCGTGGACAGGGTTTGGCGAAAAACTGTTTTTT.

Here the CDR3 reads CASSRTGTGGYGYTF. CDR3 nucleotides: TGTGCCAGCTCACGTACCGGGACAGGGGGCTATGGCTACACCTTC. This sequence joins TRBV18 and TRBJ1-2, with 11 bases lining up with TRBD1. Losses at the gene ends were 4 bases for V and 4 bases for J; bases not matched to a gene: 5. The germline V gene has CDR1 KGHSH and CDR2 LQKENI. The CDR3 consists of 15 residues.

This chain uses TRBV20-1 with TRBJ2-7, with D possibly being TRBD1 (6 bases). Germline lookup yields CDR1 DFQATT and CDR2 SNEGSKA (reference sequence). The CDR3 is made up of 14 amino acids. V was pared by 6 bases and J by 1 base, with 16 bases between. The CDR3 DNA follows: TGCAGTGCCATAGGACAGAGGGGTTCCTACGAGCAGTACTTC. Translation gives CSAIGQRGSYEQYF.

V and J are TRBV7-2 and TRBJ1-6, with TRBD1 identical over 10 bases. V was pared by 5 bases and J by 9 bases, with 7 bases of the junction left unmatched. The germline CDR1 and CDR2 sequences are SGHTA and FQGNSA. The CDR3 is made up of 15 amino acids. CDR3 bases: TGTGCCAGCAGCCCTTGGGACAGGGGAAGTTCACCCCTCCACTTT. Residues: CASSPWDRGSSPLHF.